This T cell receptor (beta chain) came from a study of blood T cell repertoires in COVID-19. Study information: T cells, B-cell-depleted T cells, or PBMCs provided the cDNA or gDNA that served as material.

Generated by immunoSEQ multiplex PCR, the TCRdb table keeps only in-frame clones and is missing some. The data hold under 250,000 clones, with approximately 85% observed a single time. Trimming shortened V by 1 base and J by 6 bases, and 8 bases separated the two germline ends. This CDR3 spans 13 amino acids. CDR1 is MNHEY and CDR2 is SMNVEV in the germline V gene (reference sequence). The chain is built from TRBV27 and TRBJ2-3; maybe TRBD2 (5 bases). Sequencing used peripheral blood. This receptor was taken from an older woman with COVID-19, enrolled during active disease. The CDR3: CASSLWGADTQYF. The DNA for the CDR3 is TGTGCCAGCAGTTTATGGGGAGCGGATACGCAGTATTTT.